What follows are 10 T cell receptor beta chains derived from one specimen sequenced in a study of blood T cell repertoires in COVID-19. Some clones are missing from TCRdb's copy, which holds only in-frame ones; the method was immunoSEQ multiplex PCR. The sample has 80,000 or so clones; about four fifths are singletons. The sequencing input was peripheral blood. These receptors all come from an older woman with acute or convalescent COVID-19.

V and J are TRBV7-8 and TRBJ1-2; 7 bases are shared with TRBD1. Trimming at V came to 5 bases and at J to 5 bases, leaving 11 bases not matched to a gene. The CDR3 is 15 residues long. CDR1 and CDR2 from the germline V gene are SGHVS and FQNEAQ. The CDR3, as DNA: TGTGCCAGCAGCCTTCGACAGGGCACAGGGTATGGCTACACCTTC. Protein sequence: CASSLRQGTGYGYTF.

Only a few counts were recorded for this clone. The sample carries other DNA sequences with the same CDR3. The V call is TRBV2, the J call TRBJ2-3; 7 bases match TRBD1. V lost 5 bases, J lost 1 base, and 6 bases stayed unmatched. This CDR3 has 15 amino acids. In germline, CDR1 is SNHLY, CDR2 FYNNEI. The CDR3 DNA sequence: TGTGCCAGCAGTCGACAGGGTGAGGGCACAGATACGCAGTATTTT. Protein product: CASSRQGEGTDTQYF.

Notes on this clone: Mismatch with germline at one junction end may stem from a read error. The chain recombines TRBV5-4 with TRBJ2-1; a possible D gene is TRBD2 (5 bases). CDR1 and CDR2 (germline): SGHNT, YYREEE (reference sequence). The CDR3 is made up of 15 amino acids. CDR3 DNA: TGTGCCGGCAGCTTGGTAGGCTCCCGGGGCAATGAGCAGTTCTTC. Protein product: CAGSLVGSRGNEQFF.

The V call is TRBV15, the J call TRBJ2-2, with D perhaps matching TRBD1 (5 bases). V was shortened by 0 bases and J by 1 base, with 9 bases between the two germline ends. The CDR3 spans 16 residues. Germline values: CDR1 LNHNV, CDR2 YYDKDF (reference sequence). CDR3 nucleotide sequence: TGTGCCACCAGCAGAGAATACAGGAAGAACACCGGGGAGCTGTTTTTT. As protein: CATSREYRKNTGELFF.

The chain combines TRBV9 with TRBJ2-2; D not resolved. V shed 4 bases and J shed 3 bases, with 13 bases lying between them. CDR3 length: 15 amino acids. The germline V gene has CDR1 SGDLS and CDR2 YYNGEE. The CDR3 sequence: CASSRLVLDTGELFF. CDR3 in DNA: TGTGCCAGCAGCCGGCTAGTTTTGGACACCGGGGAGCTGTTTTTT.

The chain carries TRBV11-2 and TRBJ2-7, with TRBD2 identical over 7 bases. CDR3 length equals 14 residues. The V gene end was trimmed by 8 bases and the J gene end by 4 bases; junction bases not matched to a gene: 11. Per the germline V gene, CDR1 is SGHAT and CDR2 is FQNNGV. Here the CDR3 DNA reads TGTGCCAGCTCTTCCCGAGCGGGGACTTACGAGCAGTACTTC. It specifies CASSSRAGTYEQYF.

The chain joins TRBV19 to TRBJ1-5; 7 bases are shared with TRBD1. Per germline, CDR1 LNHDA and CDR2 SQIVND (reference sequence). The ends lost 3 bases at V and 5 bases at J; junction bases unmatched: 4. This CDR3 spans 14 amino acids. CDR3 bases: TGTGCCAGTAGTATCCGGACAGGTCATCAGCCCCAGCATTTT. Translation: CASSIRTGHQPQHF.

The chain joins TRBV5-6 to TRBJ1-2; 9 bases map to TRBD1. V dropped 4 bases and J dropped 5; count of bases not matched to a gene: 12. This CDR3 is built from 16 residues. Germline V gene data show CDR1 as SGHDT and CDR2 as YYEEEE. CDR3 region: CASSDTTGTGNYGYTF. CDR3 DNA sequence: TGTGCCAGCAGCGACACCACCGGGACAGGGAATTATGGCTACACCTTC.

The rearrangement joins TRBV3-1 (or the pseudogene TRBV3-2) to TRBJ2-5; 7 bases line up with TRBD2. The CDR3 covers 14 residues. J gave up 0 bases and V 6 bases, and 4 bases lay outside the gene matches. CDR1 is LGHDT, CDR2 YNNKEL, per germline (reference sequence). CDR3 region: CASSRGTNQETQYF. Written as DNA, the CDR3 is TGTGCCAGCAGTAGAGGGACTAACCAAGAGACCCAGTACTTC.

This clone came up once. V and J are TRBV7-6 and TRBJ2-1; TRBD1 matches 8 bases. From germline, CDR1 is SGHVS and CDR2 FNYEAQ. J gave up 9 bases and V 5 bases, and 9 bases lay outside the gene matches. This CDR3 has 14 residues. For the CDR3, the DNA is TGTGCCAGCAGCCCGGACAGGGCTGGGGGTGAGCAGTTCTTC. This sequence encodes CASSPDRAGGEQFF.